One and the same sample provided the 20 T cell receptor beta chains below, sequenced in a study of cytomegalovirus exposure and HLA in healthy donors. PCR involved 60 Vbeta and 13 Jbeta primers. The table came from immunoSEQ multiplex PCR; TCRdb's copy has only in-frame clones and leaves some out. This table has over 150,000 clones, approximately 88% appearing once. Sequencing was carried out using PBMCs. The receptors were gathered from a young woman in good health and CMV-seronegative.

The V gene is TRBV6-1, the J gene TRBJ2-7; no clear D. The V end lost 6 bases, the J end lost 2 bases, and 14 bases lay between the germline ends. CDR3 length: 14 amino acids. Per germline, CDR1 MNHNS and CDR2 SASEGT. The DNA of the CDR3 is TGTGCCAGCAGCCCAGGTGGCAGTCCCTACGAGCAGTACTTC. Its translation: CASSPGGSPYEQYF.

The genes are TRBV5-4 and TRBJ2-2, with 8 bases fitting TRBD2. This CDR3 spans 17 amino acids. J was trimmed by 6 bases and V by 5 bases; bases with no gene match: 15. Looked up from germline, CDR1 is SGHNT and CDR2 is YYREEE (reference sequence). CDR3 loop: CASRPTPGLGRAGELFF. The CDR3 DNA sequence: TGTGCCAGCAGACCTACTCCGGGACTAGGGAGAGCCGGGGAGCTGTTTTTT.

The chain recombines TRBV2 with TRBJ2-3; D gene ambiguous. The CDR3 runs to 12 residues. Germline V gene data show CDR1 as SNHLY and CDR2 as FYNNEI. Trimming removed 5 bases from V and 2 bases from J, with 5 bases in between. CDR3 coding DNA: TGTGCCAGCAGTATTTACACAGATACGCAGTATTTT. It specifies CASSIYTDTQYF.

The chain joins TRBV6-6 to TRBJ1-5; D remains ambiguous. The germline V gene has CDR1 MNHNY and CDR2 SVGAGI (reference sequence). This CDR3 has 14 residues. V lost 10 bases and J 1 base, leaving 14 bases between the germline ends. CDR3 residues: CATTAENSNQPQHF. Written as DNA, the CDR3 is TGTGCCACCACTGCCGAGAACAGCAATCAGCCCCAGCATTTT.

The J gene is TRBJ1-2, the V gene TRBV27, with D tentatively TRBD1 (5 bases). CDR3 size: 17 residues. CDR1 MNHEY and CDR2 SMNVEV come from the germline V gene (reference sequence). V was shortened by 5 bases and J by 8 bases, with 27 bases between the two germline ends. The CDR3: CASSRASNLLDTRGYTF. DNA for the CDR3: TGTGCCAGCAGTCGTGCCTCCAACCTCCTGGACACGAGAGGCTACACCTTC.

This rearrangement joins TRBV7-3 to TRBJ2-1; TRBD2 matches 11 bases. The CDR3 length is 15 residues. Germline-derived CDR1 and CDR2 are SGHTA and FQGTGA. V trimming: 4 bases; J trimming: 5 bases; junction bases outside the gene matches: 4. The CDR3 DNA is TGTGCCAGCAGCTCTAGCGGGAGGTTCCACAATGAGCAGTTCTTC. As protein: CASSSSGRFHNEQFF.

The V gene is TRBV7-9, the J gene TRBJ1-3, with 7 bases aligning to TRBD1. This CDR3 has 16 amino acids. Trimming at V came to 8 bases and at J to 0 bases, leaving 10 bases not matched to a gene. The germline CDR1 and CDR2 sequences are SEHNR and FQNEAQ (reference sequence). This CDR3 reads CASQRQGISSGNTIYF. CDR3 bases: TGTGCCAGCCAAAGACAGGGAATCAGCTCTGGAAACACCATATATTTT.

A few counts support this clone. V gene TRBV4-1 combines with J gene TRBJ1-1, with D perhaps matching TRBD1 (5 bases). The V gene lost 1 base and the J gene lost 0 bases, with 18 bases spanning the gap. The CDR3 extends over 18 amino acids. From germline, CDR1 is MGHRA and CDR2 YSYEKL. The CDR3: CASSQVLPAGLMNTEAFF. In nucleotides, the CDR3 is TGCGCCAGCAGCCAAGTATTGCCCGCGGGACTTATGAACACTGAAGCTTTCTTT.

The chain links TRBV2 to TRBJ2-5; the D is unclear. The V gene lost 7 bases and the J gene lost 1 base, with 13 bases spanning the gap. From germline, CDR1 is SNHLY and CDR2 FYNNEI. This CDR3 spans 14 amino acids. CDR3 DNA sequence: TGTGCCAGCAATACCCCTCCAGGCCAAGAGACCCAGTACTTC. Translation gives CASNTPPGQETQYF.

This chain links TRBV10-3 with TRBJ1-6; 7 bases agree with TRBD1. Germline CDR1 is ENHRY and CDR2 is SYGVKD. The CDR3 contains 15 residues. V shed 10 bases, J shed 7 bases, and the junction held 13 bases outside the gene matches. In DNA form, the CDR3 reads TGTGCCACCTCCGTCTACCCGGGACAGAATTCACCCCTCCACTTT. Its translation is CATSVYPGQNSPLHF.

This chain links TRBV5-4 with TRBJ2-7, with 10 bases aligning to TRBD1. The CDR3 consists of 13 residues. J lost 9 bases, V lost 4 bases, and 7 bases had no gene match. CDR1 SGHNT and CDR2 YYREEE come from the germline V gene (reference sequence). CDR3 residues: CASSPTGQGLQYF. Here the CDR3 DNA reads TGTGCCAGCAGCCCAACGGGACAGGGGTTGCAGTACTTC.

The chain is built from TRBV27 and TRBJ2-7; D perhaps matches TRBD1 (5 bases). The CDR3 length is 15 residues. CDR1 and CDR2 (germline): MNHEY, SMNVEV (reference sequence). The ends were cut back, 4 bases at V and 3 bases at J, with 16 bases in the middle. The CDR3 is CASSSPGQKLYEQYF. CDR3 in DNA: TGTGCCAGCAGTTCCCCCGGACAAAAACTCTACGAGCAGTACTTC.

J is TRBJ2-1 and V is TRBV21-1; the table's D call, TRBD2, has no DNA check behind it. TRBV21-1 corresponds to a pseudogene. This CDR3 has 16 amino acids. The CDR3 here is CASSPGLAGSWDEQFF. CDR3 DNA sequence: TGTGCCAGCAGTCCTGGACTAGCGGGGTCTTGGGATGAGCAGTTCTTC.

The CDR3 loop is CASSLGGDSAKNIQYF. DNA for the CDR3: TGTGCCAGCAGCTTGGGGGGGGACTCAGCCAAAAACATTCAGTACTTC. The rearrangement uses TRBV5-4 and TRBJ2-4; the D gene is possibly TRBD2 (6 bases). V was trimmed by 0 bases and J by 0 bases, leaving 10 bases between them. CDR1 is SGHNT, CDR2 YYREEE, per germline (reference sequence). This CDR3 is built from 16 residues.

This clone was picked up a small number of times. V usage is TRBV10-2 and J usage is TRBJ1-2; D perhaps matches TRBD1 (5 bases). Germline CDR1 is WSHSY and CDR2 is SAAADI. V gave up 4 bases and J gave up 1 base, with 10 bases separating them. This CDR3 has 14 amino acids. The CDR3 loop reads CASSVGLGNYGYTF. CDR3 in DNA: TGCGCCAGCAGTGTGGGGCTCGGTAACTATGGCTACACCTTC.

V and J are TRBV15 and TRBJ2-7, with D uncertain. The CDR3 covers 11 residues. Germline CDR1 reads LNHNV; CDR2 reads YYDKDF (reference sequence). Deletions cut 2 bases from V and 7 bases from J, with 6 bases between. CDR3 sequence reads: CATSRSGEQYF. The CDR3 nucleotides read TGTGCCACCAGCAGATCCGGGGAGCAGTACTTC.

The V call is TRBV6-6, the J call TRBJ1-2; 7 bases fit TRBD1. This CDR3 has 14 residues. Looked up from germline, CDR1 is MNHNY and CDR2 is SVGAGI (reference sequence). The trim removed 6 bases at V and 0 bases at J, leaving 4 bases unmatched. The CDR3 region has the DNA TGTGCCAGCAGATGGGACAGTTCTAACTATGGCTACACCTTC. As protein: CASRWDSSNYGYTF.

CDR3 protein: CASSRGSQNQPQHF. In DNA form, the CDR3 reads TGTGCCAGCAGCCGCGGGTCACAAAATCAGCCCCAGCATTTT. The J gene is TRBJ1-5, the V gene TRBV5-7; D uncertain. TRBV5-7 is labeled an ORF, and its function is uncertain. This CDR3 contains 14 residues. V was cut by 4 bases and J by 4 bases, with 12 bases left in between.

This clone was seen more than once but under ten times. Different DNA sequences within this sample yield the same CDR3. The V and J genes are TRBV6-5 and TRBJ1-1; 9 nucleotides agree with TRBD1. The germline gives CDR1 MNHEY, CDR2 SVGAGI. With 4 bases clipped from V and 2 bases from J, the junction kept 2 bases outside the gene matches. The CDR3 totals 14 residues. CDR3 bases: TGTGCCAGCAGTTTGGACAGGGGAAACACTGAAGCTTTCTTT. Protein sequence: CASSLDRGNTEAFF.

Notes on this clone: Within the sample, other DNA sequences also encode this same CDR3. The J gene is TRBJ1-6, the V gene TRBV6-5, with D possibly TRBD1 on 6 matching bases. Trimming took 4 bases from V and 6 from J, leaving 16 bases between them. Germline V gives CDR1 MNHEY, CDR2 SVGAGI. This CDR3 contains 16 residues. The CDR3 is CASSWDSGQSNSPLHF. CDR3 DNA sequence: TGTGCCAGCAGTTGGGATTCGGGACAATCTAATTCACCCCTCCACTTT.